The sequence of this T cell receptor (beta chain) was determined in a study of cytomegalovirus exposure and HLA in healthy donors (dated by TCRdb to the late 2010s). Study-level background: According to an earlier analysis of several hundred of the donors, about 179 million T cells yielded 117 million unique TCR beta sequences and about 300 Gb of sequence data. An early release covering roughly 640 HLA-typed donors comprised 250 to 350 gigabases of sequencing data and around 86 million unique TCR sequences. Among the approximately 400 genotyped donors, around 81% belonged to the genetic ancestry cluster associated with self-reported Caucasian donors. The study aimed to test whether cataloging public T cell receptors could reveal signatures of past pathogen exposure. The T cell repertoires of roughly 660 subjects were profiled by immunosequencing and related to cytomegalovirus serostatus. A separate validation cohort of approximately 120 different subjects was used in addition to the 666-subject first cohort. To predict cytomegalovirus infection status, the study brought together high-throughput TCR immunosequencing, statistical association of individual TCRs with disease status, and machine learning. A later analysis re-analyzed previously published TCR beta repertoires from roughly 690 donors and added high-resolution HLA genotyping to study TCR occurrence patterns. In the later analysis, no new phenotypic data were used to find candidate immune exposures; instead, reliance was placed on TCR beta sequences and their occurrence across donors. An earlier analysis of roughly 580 of the donors used high-throughput TCR beta sequencing to judge whether each TCR beta V gene segment behaved as functional or pseudogenic. Donor age, sex, ethnicity and CMV serostatus were compiled alongside the repertoire data. A later genetic analysis took genome-wide SNP genotypes for 398 of the 666 donors and used that subset as a discovery cohort. Every repertoire in the discovery cohort had been generated on one and the same sequencing platform. HLA typing covered class I and class II loci at four-digit resolution. Typing coverage varied by locus: roughly 629-640 donors for A, B, C, DRB1 and DQB1; more than 500 for DQA1; approximately 570 for DPA1; fewer than 480 for DPB1. Roughly five DR-DQ haplotypes were treated as single units for association and clustering because of strong linkage in the cohort. Among 398 genotyped donors of the cohort, an average of about 240,000 unique TCR beta nucleotide sequences were sequenced per donor, about a sixth of them non-productive. The research as a whole found: A later genetic analysis associated a missense DCLRE1C variant with V-gene and J-gene trimming of TCR beta chains, and an independent cohort replicated the association. When HLA alleles, especially DR and DQ, strongly co-occurred, TCR associations were difficult to assign to individual alleles. Cytomegalovirus status was reported to be diagnosed by the classifier with high specificity and sensitivity in both the original and validation cohorts. A later analysis found that HLA-associated TCR beta chains were more clonally expanded and had lower generation probabilities than equally common non-associated chains. Because the 87-base-pair reads could not distinguish some IMGT-functional V segments, including TRBV6-2 and TRBV6-3, those segments were excluded. A few of the identified cytomegalovirus-associated TCR beta chains were confirmed in vitro to be specific for cytomegalovirus antigens. A later analysis found that TCR association rates varied across HLA loci, with DRB1 alleles showing the most associated TCRs and HLA-C alleles the fewest. A later analysis found that most CMV-associated TCR beta chains appeared HLA-restricted, with HLA associations seemingly driven largely by CMV exposure. In a later analysis, 16,951 TCR beta sequences were associated with specific HLA alleles at a false discovery rate of 0.05. A further reported finding was that TCR beta sequences accurately predicted the HLA-A and HLA-B alleles for most subjects in the first cohort. Roughly uniform sequencing depth across donors was assumed in presence/absence analyses, although this assumption may not hold. Across donors, most TCR sequences were observed very rarely, whereas some public TCRs were present in many individuals. For the cohort, immune exposure information was limited to CMV serostatus. A total of about 150 TCR beta chains were listed by the study as associated with cytomegalovirus. According to a later analysis, parvovirus B19, influenza, CMV and Epstein-Barr virus appeared linked to several top co-occurrence clusters. Some 15 rarely observed V segments, including chromosome 9 orphons, were excluded from the earlier analysis of several hundred of the donors because counts were too low. The authors suggested that the approach could potentially be generalized to other disease states and immunological phenotypes. A group of highly shared sequence variants was considered likely to be a technical artifact of the sequencing pipeline. Because some donors lacked HLA typing at each locus, the association tests relied only on the typed subset. In an earlier analysis of 587 of the donors, most TCR beta V segments appeared in productive rearrangements about 87% or about 30% of the time, broadly matching IMGT annotations. The cohort was sequenced for TCR beta chains only, and without alpha or paired-chain data the features that could be detected were limited. Correlated functional status among segregating V segments might reflect linkage disequilibrium, but an unknown experimental factor could not be ruled out. In a later genetic analysis, fewer N-insertions in productive TCRs were reported among donors in an Asian-associated ancestry cluster than the approximately 670-donor mean.

This clone has more than one count but fewer than ten. Its antigen target is currently unknown. It has no much larger one-base neighbor in the sample; base qualities were not kept. Looking up the germline V gene (reference sequence) yields CDR1 LNHDA and CDR2 SQIVND. From V the trimming removes 5 bases and from J it removes 5 bases, while the gene matches leave 12 bases of the junction unaccounted for. The CDR3, from cysteine to phenylalanine, totals 16 residues. CDR3 DNA only is kept here, 48 bases in frame from base 1. Receptors were amplified or captured by the immunoSEQ multiplex PCR assay. For the multiplex PCR, a mixture combining 60 forward primers for TCR Vbeta segments and 13 reverse primers for TCR Jbeta segments was used. The CDR3 region of rearranged TCR beta genes was amplified from genomic DNA by a multiplex PCR assay. The amplified TCR beta libraries were sequenced on the Illumina HiSeq System as 87-base-pair reads. As for how the authors treated the data: A later analysis counted some 80 million unique TCR beta chains across the 650 to 700 repertoires, and around 12 million of these chains were shared by at least two donors. Raw reads were error-corrected and collapsed into unique sequences with a nearest-neighbor algorithm that merged closely related sequences to remove PCR and sequencing errors. To assign V, D and J gene segments, CDR3 sequences were aligned to IMGT reference sequences. Each retained sequence needed at least a six-nucleotide match to both a V gene segment and a J gene segment. A rearrangement was called productive if the CDR3 had no stop codons and remained in frame with V and J, and every other rearrangement was called non-productive. Following IMGT convention, CDR3 was defined as the stretch from the second conserved V-encoded cysteine up to the conserved J-encoded phenylalanine. The earlier analysis of about 620 of the donors excluded sequences that lacked an unambiguous match to a single V gene segment. An earlier analysis of fewer than 750 of the donors classified V segments as functional when productive rearrangements were above 56.7% and as segregating when the standard deviation between donors was above 5%. A statistical classification framework was built to diagnose cytomegalovirus status from the catalog of TCR beta chain sequences. In a later analysis, TCR nucleotide sequences were compared against IMGT/GENE-DB human TR gene sequences so that V and J genes could be assigned. A later analysis assigned CDR3 sequences and most-parsimonious VDJ recombination scenarios with the TCRdist pipeline. In a later analysis, each TCR beta chain was defined by its CDR3 amino acid sequence together with its V-gene family, and reads without a unique V-gene family were excluded. To address suspected cross-contamination and a sequencing artifact, a later analysis removed roughly 640 highly shared, low-generation-probability nucleotide sequences. A later analysis calculated a clonal expansion index for each public chain from normalized within-repertoire ranks of inferred template counts. In a later analysis, generation probabilities were computed using a VDJ recombination model fitted to out-of-frame rearrangements, and the results were checked against IGoR. In a later analysis, TCR-TCR, TCR-HLA and TCR-CMV co-occurrence was scored with hypergeometric tests, and a repertoire-size bias correction was applied to TCR pairs. In a later analysis, false discovery rates were estimated by permuting HLA or CMV assignments 20 times. In a later analysis, co-occurring TCRs were grouped with DBSCAN, and TCRdist sequence similarity was added when clustering was performed within HLA-allele-positive subsets. Co-occurrence clustering excluded repertoires with fewer than 30,000 or more than 120,000 public chains, plus five with anomalous nucleotide sharing. TCRdb provides this immuneACCESS table in a form limited to in-frame rearrangements. Some clones are lacking; in checked studies, under half of them reflect an unresolved V gene, and why the rest are absent is not known. V and J calls plus clone size are reproduced from that table; the DNA served to infer D and trimming. This sample holds some 120,000 clones; 81% were observed only once. More than 1.5% of the sample is taken by the ten largest.

The cohort comprised some 700 healthy bone marrow donors. All cohort members were sampled while nominally healthy, although unrecorded immune exposures were likely present. The donor was CMV seronegative and belonged to the group of approximately 320 seronegative cohort members. A peripheral blood sample was provided by each donor, and peripheral blood mononuclear cells were used for TCR beta sequencing. The Qiagen DNeasy Blood Extraction Kit was used to extract genomic DNA from the blood cell samples. The receptor's source is a man between 18 and 35 years old in good health and CMV-seronegative. The chain uses TRBV19 and TRBJ2-1; TRBD2 matches 7 bases in the middle. The sample consisted of PBMCs. CDR3 protein: CASSAPGGLRNNEQFF. The DNA is TGTGCCAGTAGTGCACCGGGGGGACTCAGAAACAATGAGCAGTTCTTC.